The TCR beta chain under discussion was sequenced for a study of cytomegalovirus exposure and HLA in healthy donors. Findings and caveats of the study: Three of the chains that were CMV-associated were confirmed in vitro to be specific for CMV antigens. A subsequent analysis found that TCR clusters from the first cohort also tended to co-occur in the 90 to 150 validation repertoires, with about 94% of cluster scores above 0. The classifier, whose performance was assessed in both the original and validation cohorts, reportedly diagnosed cytomegalovirus status with high specificity and sensitivity.

TCRdb's table, derived via immunoSEQ multiplex PCR, lists solely in-frame clones and lacks some. The repertoire has under 400,000 clones, roughly 86% of them found once; the top ten carry approximately 0.9%. This clone was seen a handful of times. The antigen remains undetermined. Germline V lookup: CDR1 SGHAT, CDR2 FQNNGV. This CDR3 is built from 12 residues. Trimming removed 3 bases at V and 7 bases at J, with 10 bases between. Sequencing was carried out using PBMCs. The chain is built from TRBV11-2 and TRBJ2-7, with D perhaps TRBD2 (6 bases). This TCR was recovered from a man aged 30 to 39 in good health and CMV-seronegative. CDR3 DNA sequence: TGTGCCAGCAGCTTCAACGGACTAGAGCAGTACTTC. This translates into CASSFNGLEQYF. The variable domain in full, with the rest retrieved from reference TRBV11-2 and TRBJ2-7, is EAGVAQSPRYKIIEKRQSVAFWCNPISGHATLYWYQQILGQGPKLLIQFQNNGVVDDSQLPKDRFSAERLKGVDSTLKIQPAKLEDSAVYLCASSFNGLEQYFGPGTRLTVT.